These 17 T cell receptor beta chains came from one sample sequenced in a study of persistence of HIV-infected CD4 T cells. Cells were stimulated with overlapping HIV-1 Gag 15-mer peptides. CD40L-negative CD69-negative CD45RO-high memory CD4+ T cells were sorted as populations depleted of antigen-responding cells. The antigens of these receptors remain unknown. The libraries were made with immunoSEQ version 4 in survey mode. TCRdb's table, derived via immunoSEQ multiplex PCR, lists solely in-frame clones and lacks some. Seen here are about 40,000 clones, approximately 78% observed once, and the top ten hold 14%. Here the sequenced sample was CD4+ T cells sorted from PBMCs after roughly 18-hour stimulation, taken from a patient who received antiretroviral therapy. The receptors derive from an adult man with HIV who was CMV-seropositive.

The rearrangement joins TRBV18 to TRBJ2-1; D is unclear. The germline CDR1 and CDR2 sequences are KGHSH and LQKENI. V was trimmed by 3 bases and J by 0 bases, leaving 12 bases between them. The CDR3 length is 16 residues. The CDR3 sequence: CASSPLGPLSYNEQFF. The CDR3 bases are TGTGCCAGCTCACCCCTAGGGCCACTCTCCTACAATGAGCAGTTCTTC.

This clone was observed a few times. The CDR3 DNA reads TGTGCCAGCAGCTTAGTCAGGGACCCAGGGCCCCAGCATTTT. Protein product: CASSLVRDPGPQHF. The V call is TRBV7-2, the J call TRBJ1-5; a possible D gene is TRBD1 (5 bases). The length of the CDR3 is 14 residues. Per the germline V gene, CDR1 is SGHTA and CDR2 is FQGNSA. Trimming took 1 base from V and 9 from J, leaving 13 bases between them.

The V call is TRBV2, the J call TRBJ2-7; tentative D call: TRBD1 (6 bases). The germline gives CDR1 SNHLY, CDR2 FYNNEI. The V end was cut by 6 bases, the J end by 9 bases, with 24 bases between. The CDR3 runs 15 residues. This chain's CDR3 is CASRLIKSQGKGQYF. CDR3 nucleotides: TGTGCCAGCAGACTAATCAAAAGTCAGGGGAAGGGGCAGTACTTC. The full variable domain, in which reference TRBV2 and TRBJ2-7 provide the parts outside the CDR3, is EPEVTQTPSHQVTQMGQEVILRCVPISNHLYFYWYRQILGQKVEFLVSFYNNEISEKSEIFDDQFSVERPDGSNFTLKIRSTKLEDSAMYFCASRLIKSQGKGQYFGPGTRLTVT.

The rearrangement links TRBV6-1 to TRBJ1-5, with D hard to call. V lost 1 base and J lost 6, with 13 bases in between. Germline V gene data show CDR1 as MNHNS and CDR2 as SASEGT. The CDR3 extends over 15 amino acids. The CDR3 DNA follows: TGTGCCAGCAGTGAAGGTTCGGCGGGTTCTCAGCCCCAGCATTTT. It codes for CASSEGSAGSQPQHF.

The chain has TRBV27 and TRBJ1-5, with D possibly TRBD1 on 5 matching bases. The CDR3 consists of 17 residues. Trimming cost V 5 bases and J 2 bases, with 19 bases left between them. CDR1 and CDR2 (germline): MNHEY, SMNVEV (reference sequence). Written as DNA, the CDR3 is TGTGCCAGCAGTCGCTGGACTGGACAAATAGGCAATCAGCCCCAGCATTTT. Its translation: CASSRWTGQIGNQPQHF.

The V and J genes are TRBV6-6 and TRBJ2-7; 9 bases fit TRBD2. The CDR3 is 17 amino acids. V was pared by 5 bases and J by 2 bases, with 13 bases of the junction left unmatched. Per germline, CDR1 MNHNY and CDR2 SVGAGI (reference sequence). The CDR3 loop reads CASSRLMIAGATYEQYF. In DNA form, the CDR3 reads TGTGCCAGCAGTCGGCTGATGATAGCGGGAGCTACCTACGAGCAGTACTTC.

The gene calls are TRBV27 and TRBJ2-1, with D possibly being TRBD1 or TRBD2 (5 bases each). Germline V gives CDR1 MNHEY, CDR2 SMNVEV (reference sequence). This CDR3 comprises 12 residues. V was trimmed by 10 bases and J by 3 bases, leaving 10 bases between them. The DNA of the CDR3 is TGTGCCACCGGGACGGGCTACAATGAGCAGTTCTTC. It encodes CATGTGYNEQFF.

The chain couples TRBV7-2 to TRBJ1-2, with TRBD1 as a possible D gene (5 bases). V lost 1 base to trimming and J lost 5 bases, with 11 bases between them. The germline gives CDR1 SGHTA, CDR2 FQGNSA. This CDR3 comprises 14 residues. This CDR3 reads CASSLESGEYGYTF. The CDR3, as DNA: TGTGCCAGCAGCTTAGAGTCGGGGGAGTATGGCTACACCTTC.

V is TRBV9 and J is TRBJ2-2, with 7 bases matching TRBD1. J was trimmed by 3 bases and V by 6 bases; bases with no gene match: 8. Germline assignment: CDR1 SGDLS and CDR2 YYNGEE. This CDR3 comprises 15 residues. The CDR3 DNA sequence: TGTGCCAGCACCTCAGAGGGGGCTTACACCGGGGAGCTGTTTTTT. Translated, it gives CASTSEGAYTGELFF.

The V and J genes are TRBV6-5 and TRBJ1-1; D gene ambiguous. The CDR3 length is 16 residues. The ends were cut back, 2 bases at V and 0 bases at J, with 13 bases in the middle. CDR1 and CDR2 (germline): MNHEY, SVGAGI. The CDR3, as DNA: TGTGCCAGCAGTTACCAGATGACAACTATGAACACTGAAGCTTTCTTT. Encoded protein: CASSYQMTTMNTEAFF.

This clone was seen more than once but under ten times. This chain connects TRBV6-5 to TRBJ1-3; unclear D gene. The CDR3 is 13 residues long. Germline V lookup: CDR1 MNHEY, CDR2 SVGAGI. V was trimmed by 6 bases and J by 0 bases, leaving 6 bases between them. The CDR3 DNA follows: TGTGCCAGCAGGCAGGTCTCTGGAAACACCATATATTTT. Amino acids: CASRQVSGNTIYF.

This clone was recorded once. The chain uses TRBV7-6 and TRBJ1-2; possible D gene TRBD1, 5 bases. V was cut by 5 bases and J by 6 bases, with 16 bases left in between. Germline CDR1 and CDR2: SGHVS and FNYEAQ. This CDR3 spans 14 amino acids. This CDR3 is CASSRGGDWDGYTF. Here the CDR3 DNA reads TGTGCCAGCAGCCGCGGAGGGGATTGGGATGGCTACACCTTC. Filled out from reference TRBV7-6 and TRBJ1-2, the complete variable domain reads GAGVSQSPRYKVTKRGQDVALRCDPISGHVSLYWYRQALGQGPEFLTYFNYEAQQDKSGLPNDRFSAERPEGSISTLTIQRTEQRDSAMYRCASSRGGDWDGYTFGSGTRLTVV.

This chain joins TRBV7-8 and TRBJ1-2; D gene unclear. The V end was cut by 1 base, the J end by 5 bases, with 5 bases between. This CDR3 contains 12 residues. Germline-derived CDR1 and CDR2 are SGHVS and FQNEAQ. CDR3 loop: CASSLGGYGYTF. CDR3 DNA sequence: TGTGCCAGCAGCTTAGGGGGTTATGGCTACACCTTC.

The chain combines TRBV4-3 with TRBJ2-3; TRBD2 might be the D (6 bases). V lost 4 bases to trimming and J lost 2 bases, with 7 bases between them. There are 13 residues in the CDR3. Germline loops: CDR1 LGHNA, CDR2 YSLEER. The CDR3 sequence: CASSRGDTDTQYF. The CDR3 bases are TGCGCCAGCAGCCGGGGGGACACAGATACGCAGTATTTT.

The chain links TRBV7-8 to TRBJ1-2; TRBD1 agrees at 9 bases. The V and J ends lost 5 bases and 7 bases, in that order; junction bases with no gene match: 8. CDR3 length equals 14 residues. The germline V gene encodes CDR1 SGHVS and CDR2 FQNEAQ. CDR3 region: CASSPQQGAGGYTF. CDR3 nucleotides: TGTGCCAGCAGCCCGCAACAGGGGGCAGGTGGCTACACCTTC.

This sequence joins TRBV12-3 or TRBV12-4 and TRBJ1-5; D remains ambiguous. The CDR3 is made up of 13 amino acids. V dropped 6 bases and J dropped 2 bases, with 8 bases sitting between them. The CDR3 region has the DNA TGTGCCAGCAGCCCCTTCGGCAATCAGCCCCAGCATTTT. It is translated as CASSPFGNQPQHF.

The genes are TRBV4-2 and TRBJ1-4; a possible D gene is TRBD1 (6 bases). With 4 bases removed from V and 7 bases from J, the gap between germline ends came to 16 bases. Per germline, CDR1 LGHNA and CDR2 YNFKEQ. The CDR3 runs 15 residues. CDR3 coding DNA: TGTGCCAGCAGCCTATCAGGGGAGGGGGGTGAAAAACTGTTTTTT. Protein: CASSLSGEGGEKLFF.